What follows describes a single T cell receptor beta chain. This specimen belongs to a study of blood T cell repertoires in COVID-19. Study context: Sources were T cells, B-cell-depleted T cells, or PBMCs; the material itself was cDNA or gDNA.

Trimming pared 6 bases from V and 0 bases from J, leaving 12 bases between. CDR1 and CDR2 from the germline V gene are SNHLY and FYNNEI. CDR3 length: 15 residues. Produced via immunoSEQ multiplex PCR; TCRdb's table is partial and in-frame only. Here the sample spans about 40,000 clones, around nine tenths being singletons. The genes are TRBV2 and TRBJ1-3; no definite D call. The specimen sequenced was peripheral blood. This clonotype originated in a human donor in a cohort sampled during active COVID-19. The CDR3 reads CASRDGRGSGNTIYF. CDR3 in DNA: TGTGCCAGCAGGGATGGGAGAGGCTCTGGAAACACCATATATTTT.